This T cell receptor (beta chain) was found in a study of blood T cell repertoires in COVID-19. The wider study: Samples taken during acute and convalescent COVID-19 were collected in the United States, Italy and Spain. T cells, B-cell-depleted T cells, or PBMCs supplied cDNA or gDNA.

Repertoires were generated with immunoSEQ multiplex PCR, while TCRdb's copy carries only in-frame clones and drops some. The sample lists 120,000 or so clones; less than 90% were seen once. Per the germline V gene, CDR1 is MGHDK and CDR2 is SYGVNS. The CDR3 is 13 amino acids. V lost 6 bases, J lost 0 bases, and 2 bases stayed unmatched. The chain is built from TRBV25-1 and TRBJ2-7; 7 bases line up with TRBD2. This receptor was taken from an elderly man with active or convalescent COVID-19. Specimen: peripheral blood. CDR3 sequence: CASRSSGSYEQYF. In nucleotides, the CDR3 is TGTGCCAGCAGGTCTAGCGGCTCCTACGAGCAGTACTTC.